The 5 T cell receptor beta chains below were found in one sample sequenced in a study of blood T cell repertoires in COVID-19. TCRdb's copy holds only in-frame clones and misses some; the assay was immunoSEQ multiplex PCR. The sample has roughly 38,000 clones, roughly four fifths seen once; the top ten hold approximately 37%. Material for sequencing was peripheral blood. The receptors here all came from a man aged 35-49 years with active or convalescent COVID-19.

CDR3 amino acids: CASSLAVDRGPGYTF. Here the CDR3 DNA reads TGCGCCAGCAGCTTGGCCGTCGACAGGGGGCCTGGCTACACCTTC. The rearrangement uses TRBV5-1 and TRBJ1-2, with TRBD1 matching over 10 bases. Germline CDR1 is SGHRS and CDR2 is YFSETQ. The V gene end was trimmed by 0 bases and the J gene end by 7 bases; junction bases not matched to a gene: 6. The CDR3 is made up of 15 amino acids.

This chain joins TRBV28 and TRBJ2-1; 7 bases are shared with TRBD1. The CDR3 spans 13 residues. The junction had 7 bases not matched to a gene; V was cut back by 8 bases and J by 6 bases. Germline lookup yields CDR1 MDHEN and CDR2 SYDVKM. CDR3 in amino acids: CASYDRVTNEQFF. In DNA, the CDR3 is TGTGCCAGCTACGACAGGGTCACCAATGAGCAGTTCTTC.

The V gene is TRBV30, the J gene TRBJ2-5; no definite D call. V gave up 1 base and J gave up 2 bases, with 8 bases separating them. This CDR3 region has 13 residues. Germline lookup yields CDR1 GTSNPN and CDR2 SVGIG (reference sequence). CDR3 protein: CAWSGMRQETQYF. The CDR3 bases are TGTGCCTGGAGTGGAATGCGGCAAGAGACCCAGTACTTC.

This rearrangement joins TRBV5-4 to TRBJ2-5; maybe TRBD2 (5 bases). The CDR3 loop spans 14 amino acids. V lost 5 bases and J 4 bases, leaving 15 bases between the germline ends. Per germline, CDR1 SGHNT and CDR2 YYREEE (reference sequence). The CDR3 DNA is TGTGCCAGCAGGCCTCGGGATGGAGGAGAGACCCAGTACTTC. Translation gives CASRPRDGGETQYF.

This sequence joins TRBV7-2 and TRBJ2-1; weak D call: TRBD2 (5 bases). V was clipped by 6 bases and J by 2 bases, with 14 bases between them. The CDR3 sequence is 15 residues long. CDR1 is SGHTA and CDR2 is FQGNSA in the germline V gene. As DNA, the CDR3 is TGTGCCAGCAGATCGGGAAGGGTCGCCTACAATGAGCAGTTCTTC. Translation: CASRSGRVAYNEQFF.